This T cell receptor (beta chain) emerged from a study of T cell responses to AZD1222 COVID-19 vaccine. General observations from the study: Just 5 or 6 AZD1222 recipients tested seropositive at baseline. A rise in Spike-specific TCR breadth and depth followed two AZD1222 doses. Across the whole spike, CD4 TCRs peaked at regions 160-218 and 743-854. No repertoire was sampled before or during the peak T cell response, only after it.

A word on this clone: Its matching antigen is unknown.

Trimming cost V 1 base and J 2 bases, with 9 bases left between them. Germline V CDR1 and CDR2: SGHRS, YFSETQ. The CDR3 runs to 14 residues. Sequencing was performed with immunoSEQ multiplex PCR; in TCRdb, only in-frame clones are kept and a portion is missing. The sample lists roughly 150,000 clones, just under 95% occurring once. The V and J genes are TRBV5-1 and TRBJ1-2; D is perhaps TRBD1 (5 bases). The receptor was derived from an adult in good health. The sequenced sample was peripheral blood, obtained on day 0 of AZD1222 vaccination. The CDR3 nucleotides read TGCGCCAGCAGCTTGAACAGGCCGAACTATGGCTACACCTTC. This sequence encodes CASSLNRPNYGYTF.